This TCR beta chain was sequenced in a study of blood T cell repertoires in COVID-19. Across the whole study: Spain, Italy and the United States supplied samples that represented acute and convalescent COVID-19. Sources were T cells, B-cell-depleted T cells, or PBMCs; the material itself was cDNA or gDNA.

As processed by the authors: Amplification of reference gene primers provided the estimated nucleated cell counts. Assay: immunoSEQ multiplex PCR; the TCRdb copy retains only in-frame clones and omits some. Clone size and the V and J calls come from that table; the DNA yielded D and trimming. This table has 300,000 or so clones, approximately 83% appearing once. The CDR3 totals 16 residues. Clinical history reported by participants formed the basis on which cohorts were assigned. A single count supports this clone. Input material: PBMCs or T cells enriched from blood (not recorded which). The TCR originated in a woman between 40 and 55 years old with acute COVID-19. The rearrangement links TRBV21-1 to TRBJ2-2; the table's D call of TRBD1 was not tested on the DNA. TRBV21-1 is designated a pseudogene. CDR3 in amino acids: CASTRMDRADTGELFF. CDR3 coding DNA: TGTGCCAGCACCAGAATGGACAGGGCAGACACCGGGGAGCTGTTTTTT.